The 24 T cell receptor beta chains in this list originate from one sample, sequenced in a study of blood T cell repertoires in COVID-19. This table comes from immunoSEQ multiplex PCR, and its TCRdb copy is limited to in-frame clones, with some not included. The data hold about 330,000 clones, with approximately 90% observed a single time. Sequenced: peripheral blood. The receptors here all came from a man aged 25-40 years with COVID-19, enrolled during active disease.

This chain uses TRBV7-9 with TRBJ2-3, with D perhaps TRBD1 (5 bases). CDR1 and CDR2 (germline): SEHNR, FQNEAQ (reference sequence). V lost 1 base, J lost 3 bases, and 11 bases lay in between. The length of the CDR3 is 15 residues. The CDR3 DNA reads TGTGCCAGCAGCTTAGGGGCAGGGATTACAGATACGCAGTATTTT. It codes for CASSLGAGITDTQYF.

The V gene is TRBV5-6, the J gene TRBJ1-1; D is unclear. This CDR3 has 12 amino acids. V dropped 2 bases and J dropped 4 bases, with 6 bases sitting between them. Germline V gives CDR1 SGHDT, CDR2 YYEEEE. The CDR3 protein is CASSFRGTEAFF. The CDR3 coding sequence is TGTGCCAGCAGCTTTCGGGGCACTGAAGCTTTCTTT.

CDR3 sequence (DNA): TGCAGCGTTGAAGAAAACAGGGGTAGAACTGAAGCTTTCTTT. Amino acids: CSVEENRGRTEAFF. This chain links TRBV29-1 with TRBJ1-1, with 7 bases matching TRBD1. J lost 5 bases, V lost 0 bases, and 6 bases had no gene match. In germline, CDR1 is SQVTM, CDR2 ANQGSEA. The CDR3 extends over 14 amino acids.

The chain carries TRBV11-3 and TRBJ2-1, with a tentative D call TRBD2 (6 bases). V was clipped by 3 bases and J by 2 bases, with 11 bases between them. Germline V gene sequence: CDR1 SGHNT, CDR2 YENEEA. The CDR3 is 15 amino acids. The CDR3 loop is CASSLEGDTYNEQFF. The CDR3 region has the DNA TGTGCCAGCAGCTTGGAGGGAGACACCTACAATGAGCAGTTCTTC.

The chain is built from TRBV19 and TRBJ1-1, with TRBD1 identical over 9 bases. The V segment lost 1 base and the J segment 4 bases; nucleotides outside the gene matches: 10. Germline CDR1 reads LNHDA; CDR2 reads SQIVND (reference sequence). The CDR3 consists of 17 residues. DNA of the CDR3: TGTGCCAGTAGTATAGCCTCCGGGACAGGGCTCCCCACTGAAGCTTTCTTT. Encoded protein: CASSIASGTGLPTEAFF.

This chain's CDR3 is CASSALTANYGYTF. CDR3 bases: TGTGCCAGCAGTGCACTTACTGCTAACTATGGCTACACCTTC. The chain carries TRBV2 and TRBJ1-2; D gene ambiguous. The CDR3 is 14 residues long. Between the trimmed V and J ends, which lost 4 bases and 0 bases, there was a span of 9 bases. CDR1 is SNHLY, CDR2 FYNNEI, per germline.

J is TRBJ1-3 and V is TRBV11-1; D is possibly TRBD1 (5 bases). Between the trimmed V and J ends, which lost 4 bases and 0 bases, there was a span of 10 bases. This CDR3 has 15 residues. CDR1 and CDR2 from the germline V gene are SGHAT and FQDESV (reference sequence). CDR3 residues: CASSSGLFSGNTIYF. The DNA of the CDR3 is TGTGCCAGCAGCTCAGGGCTCTTCTCTGGAAACACCATATATTTT.

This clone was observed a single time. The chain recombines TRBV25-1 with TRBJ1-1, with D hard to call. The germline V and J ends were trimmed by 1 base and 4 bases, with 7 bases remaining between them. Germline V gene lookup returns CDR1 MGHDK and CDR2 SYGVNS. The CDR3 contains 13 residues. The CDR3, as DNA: TGTGCCAGCAGTGAATCCGGTTCCACTGAAGCTTTCTTT. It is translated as CASSESGSTEAFF.

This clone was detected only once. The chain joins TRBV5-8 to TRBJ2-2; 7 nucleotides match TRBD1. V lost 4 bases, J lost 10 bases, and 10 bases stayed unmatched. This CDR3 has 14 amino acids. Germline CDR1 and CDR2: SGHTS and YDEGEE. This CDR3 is CASSPRGGTVELFF. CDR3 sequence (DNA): TGTGCCAGCAGCCCCCGAGGGGGCACGGTGGAGCTGTTTTTT.

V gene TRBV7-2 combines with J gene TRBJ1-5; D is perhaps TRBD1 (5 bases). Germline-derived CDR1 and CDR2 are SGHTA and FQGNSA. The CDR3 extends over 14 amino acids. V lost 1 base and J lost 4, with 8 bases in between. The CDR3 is CASSLGQINQPQHF. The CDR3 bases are TGTGCCAGCAGCTTAGGACAGATTAATCAGCCCCAGCATTTT.

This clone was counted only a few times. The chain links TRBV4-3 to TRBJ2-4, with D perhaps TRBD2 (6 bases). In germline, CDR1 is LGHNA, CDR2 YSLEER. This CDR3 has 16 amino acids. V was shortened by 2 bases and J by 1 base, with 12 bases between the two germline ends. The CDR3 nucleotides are TGCGCCAGCAGCCAAATCGCGGGGTCGGCCAAAAACATTCAGTACTTC. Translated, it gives CASSQIAGSAKNIQYF.

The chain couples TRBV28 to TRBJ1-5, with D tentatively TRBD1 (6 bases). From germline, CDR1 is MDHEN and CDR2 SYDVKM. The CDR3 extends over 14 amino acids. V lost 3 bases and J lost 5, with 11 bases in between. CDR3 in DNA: TGTGCCAGCAGTTTGACAGGTCACTATCAGCCCCAGCATTTT. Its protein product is CASSLTGHYQPQHF.

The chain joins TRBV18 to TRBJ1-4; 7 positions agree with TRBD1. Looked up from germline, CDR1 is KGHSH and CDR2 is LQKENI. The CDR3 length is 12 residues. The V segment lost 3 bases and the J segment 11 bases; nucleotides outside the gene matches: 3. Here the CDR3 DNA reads TGTGCCAGCTCACCCGACAGGGAGAAACTGTTTTTT. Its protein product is CASSPDREKLFF.

The CDR3 bases are TGTGCCAGTAGTTCCGAGCGGGGGAAGGAGCAGTACTTC. Protein product: CASSSERGKEQYF. The rearrangement uses TRBV19 and TRBJ2-7; 8 nucleotides match TRBD2. The CDR3 spans 13 residues. Losses at the gene ends were 5 bases for V and 7 bases for J; bases not matched to a gene: 7. CDR1 and CDR2 (germline): LNHDA, SQIVND (reference sequence).

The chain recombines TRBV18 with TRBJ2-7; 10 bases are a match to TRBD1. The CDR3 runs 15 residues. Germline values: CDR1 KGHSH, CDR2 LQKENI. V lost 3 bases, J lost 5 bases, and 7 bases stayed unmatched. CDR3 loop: CASSPRSTGGDEQYF. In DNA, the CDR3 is TGTGCCAGCTCACCTCGTTCGACAGGGGGCGACGAGCAGTACTTC.

The CDR3 region is CASSPQGGILYF. CDR3 bases: TGTGCCAGCAGCCCGCAGGGGGGTATACTGTACTTC. The chain uses TRBV7-2 and TRBJ2-5; D may be TRBD1 (7 bases). CDR1 is SGHTA, CDR2 FQGNSA, per germline. This CDR3 comprises 12 residues. The V and J ends lost 5 bases and 13 bases respectively, with 17 bases between them.

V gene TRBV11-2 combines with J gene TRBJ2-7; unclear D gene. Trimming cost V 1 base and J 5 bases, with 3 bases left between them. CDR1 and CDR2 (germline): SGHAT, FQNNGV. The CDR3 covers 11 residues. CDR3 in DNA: TGTGCCAGCAGCTTAGCCAACGAGCAGTACTTC. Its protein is CASSLANEQYF. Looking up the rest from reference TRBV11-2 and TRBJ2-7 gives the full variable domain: EAGVAQSPRYKIIEKRQSVAFWCNPISGHATLYWYQQILGQGPKLLIQFQNNGVVDDSQLPKDRFSAERLKGVDSTLKIQPAKLEDSAVYLCASSLANEQYFGPGTRLTVT.

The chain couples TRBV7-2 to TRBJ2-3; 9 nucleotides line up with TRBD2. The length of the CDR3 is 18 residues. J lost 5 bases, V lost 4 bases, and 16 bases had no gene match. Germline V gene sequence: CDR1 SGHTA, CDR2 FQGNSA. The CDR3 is CASSSQPTSGSTLDTQYF. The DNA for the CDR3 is TGTGCCAGCAGCTCTCAACCCACTAGCGGGTCGACCTTAGATACGCAGTATTTT. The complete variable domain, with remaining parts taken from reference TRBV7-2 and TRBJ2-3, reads GAGVSQSPSNKVTEKGKDVELRCDPISGHTALYWYRQSLGQGLEFLIYFQGNSAPDKSGLPSDRFSAERTGGSVSTLTIQRTQQEDSAVYLCASSSQPTSGSTLDTQYFGPGTRLTVL.

The CDR3 spells CASSYQGDGTEAFF. CDR3 coding DNA: TGTGCCAGCAGCTACCAGGGGGATGGCACTGAAGCTTTCTTT. The V and J genes are TRBV7-2 and TRBJ1-1, with 7 bases that match TRBD1. Germline-derived CDR1 and CDR2 are SGHTA and FQGNSA. The CDR3 sequence is 14 residues long. Losses at the gene ends were 4 bases for V and 4 bases for J; bases not matched to a gene: 6.

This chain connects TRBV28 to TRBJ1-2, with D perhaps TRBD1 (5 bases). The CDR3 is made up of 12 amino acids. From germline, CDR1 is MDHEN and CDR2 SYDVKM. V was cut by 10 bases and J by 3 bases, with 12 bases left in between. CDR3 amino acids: CAIRGDYYGYTF. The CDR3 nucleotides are TGTGCCATCAGAGGGGACTACTATGGCTACACCTTC.

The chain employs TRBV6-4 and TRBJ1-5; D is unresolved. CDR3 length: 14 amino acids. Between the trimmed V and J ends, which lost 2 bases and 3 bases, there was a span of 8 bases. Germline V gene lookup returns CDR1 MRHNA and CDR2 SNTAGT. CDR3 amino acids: CASSDGGDNQPQHF. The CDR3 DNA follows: TGTGCCAGCAGTGACGGAGGTGACAATCAGCCCCAGCATTTT.

The CDR3 nucleotides are TGTGCCAGCAGCCCCGAAGGACAGGGACGCGAAAAACTGTTTTTT. This translates into CASSPEGQGREKLFF. V is TRBV9 and J is TRBJ1-4; 8 bases are shared with TRBD1. In germline, CDR1 is SGDLS, CDR2 YYNGEE. J lost 8 bases, V lost 4 bases, and 10 bases had no gene match. The CDR3 has 15 amino acids.

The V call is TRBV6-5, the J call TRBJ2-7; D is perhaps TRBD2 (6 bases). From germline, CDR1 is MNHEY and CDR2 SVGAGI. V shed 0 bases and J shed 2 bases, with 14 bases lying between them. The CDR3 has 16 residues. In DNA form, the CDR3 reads TGTGCCAGCAGTTACTCGTATCGGGGGTCCACCTACGAGCAGTACTTC. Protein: CASSYSYRGSTYEQYF.

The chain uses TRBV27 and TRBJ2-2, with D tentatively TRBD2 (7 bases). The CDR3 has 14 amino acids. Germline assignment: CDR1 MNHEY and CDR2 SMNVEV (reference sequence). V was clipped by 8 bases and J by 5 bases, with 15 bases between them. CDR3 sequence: CASRSGGLTGELFF. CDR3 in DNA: TGTGCCAGCCGGTCGGGGGGCCTGACCGGGGAGCTGTTTTTT.